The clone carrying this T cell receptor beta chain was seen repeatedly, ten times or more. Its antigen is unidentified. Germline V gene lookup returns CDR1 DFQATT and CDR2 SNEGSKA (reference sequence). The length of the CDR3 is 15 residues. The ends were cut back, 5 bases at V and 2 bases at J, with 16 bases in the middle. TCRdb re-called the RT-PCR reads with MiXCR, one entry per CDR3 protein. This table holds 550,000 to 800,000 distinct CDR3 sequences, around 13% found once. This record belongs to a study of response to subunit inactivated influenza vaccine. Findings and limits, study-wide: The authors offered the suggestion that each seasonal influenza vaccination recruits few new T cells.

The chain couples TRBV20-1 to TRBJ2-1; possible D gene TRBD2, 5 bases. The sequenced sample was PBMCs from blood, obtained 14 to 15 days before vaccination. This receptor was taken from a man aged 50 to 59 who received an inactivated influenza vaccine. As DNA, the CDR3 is TGCAGTGCTGTAGTACTAGGCGGCGCCTACAATGAGCAGTTCTTC. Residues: CSAVVLGGAYNEQFF.